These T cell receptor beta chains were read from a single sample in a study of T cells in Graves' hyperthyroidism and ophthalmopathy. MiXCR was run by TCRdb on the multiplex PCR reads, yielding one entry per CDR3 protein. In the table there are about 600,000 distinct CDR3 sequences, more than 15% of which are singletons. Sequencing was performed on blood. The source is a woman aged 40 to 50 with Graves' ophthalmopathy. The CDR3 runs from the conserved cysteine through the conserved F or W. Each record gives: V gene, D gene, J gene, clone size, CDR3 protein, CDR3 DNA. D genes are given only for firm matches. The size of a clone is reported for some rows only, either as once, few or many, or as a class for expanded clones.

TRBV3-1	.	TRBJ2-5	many	CASSLGVGLAGETQYF	TGTGCCAGCAGCCTCGGTGTAGGGCTAGCAGGCGAGACCCAGTACTTC
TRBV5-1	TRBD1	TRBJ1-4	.	CASTRTGANEKLFF	TGCGCCAGCACCAGGACAGGGGCTAATGAAAAACTGTTTTTT
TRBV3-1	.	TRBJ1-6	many	CASSQGQTNSPLHF	TGTGCCAGCAGCCAAGGCCAAACTAATTCACCCCTCCACTTT
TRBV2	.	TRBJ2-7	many	CASRNRDTAYEQYF	TGTGCCAGCAGAAACCGGGACACCGCCTACGAGCAGTACTTC
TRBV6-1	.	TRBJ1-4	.	CASSLSGGSNEKPFF	TGTGCCAGCAGTCTTTCCGGGGGATCTAATGAAAAACCGTTTTTT
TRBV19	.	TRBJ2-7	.	CASSHGIGYEQYF	TGTGCCAGTAGTCATGGAATTGGTTACGAGCAGTACTTC
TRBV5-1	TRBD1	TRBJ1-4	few	CASSSGTGREKLFF	TGCGCCAGCAGCTCGGGGACAGGGAGGGAAAAACTGTTTTTT
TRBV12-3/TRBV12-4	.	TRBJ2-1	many	CASSRASSYNEQFF	TGTGCCAGCAGTCGGGCGAGCTCCTACAATGAGCAGTTCTTC
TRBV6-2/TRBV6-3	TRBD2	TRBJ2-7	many	CASNTGTSGSYEQYF	TGTGCCAGCAATACCGGGACTAGCGGCTCCTACGAGCAGTACTTC
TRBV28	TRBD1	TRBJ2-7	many	CASRSGQHYEQYF	TGTGCCAGCAGGTCGGGACAGCACTACGAGCAGTACTTC
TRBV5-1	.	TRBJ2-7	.	CASSLGFRYEQYF	TGCGCCAGCAGCTTGGGGTTCCGGTACGAGCAGTACTTC
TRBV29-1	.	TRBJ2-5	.	CSVNQIHQETQYF	TGCAGCGTGAACCAGATACACCAAGAGACCCAGTACTTC
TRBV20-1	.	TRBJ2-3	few	CSARRGPDTQYF	TGCAGTGCTAGGAGGGGACCAGATACGCAGTATTTT
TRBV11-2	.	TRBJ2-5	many	CASVGGAETQYF	TGTGCCAGCGTCGGCGGGGCAGAGACCCAGTACTTC